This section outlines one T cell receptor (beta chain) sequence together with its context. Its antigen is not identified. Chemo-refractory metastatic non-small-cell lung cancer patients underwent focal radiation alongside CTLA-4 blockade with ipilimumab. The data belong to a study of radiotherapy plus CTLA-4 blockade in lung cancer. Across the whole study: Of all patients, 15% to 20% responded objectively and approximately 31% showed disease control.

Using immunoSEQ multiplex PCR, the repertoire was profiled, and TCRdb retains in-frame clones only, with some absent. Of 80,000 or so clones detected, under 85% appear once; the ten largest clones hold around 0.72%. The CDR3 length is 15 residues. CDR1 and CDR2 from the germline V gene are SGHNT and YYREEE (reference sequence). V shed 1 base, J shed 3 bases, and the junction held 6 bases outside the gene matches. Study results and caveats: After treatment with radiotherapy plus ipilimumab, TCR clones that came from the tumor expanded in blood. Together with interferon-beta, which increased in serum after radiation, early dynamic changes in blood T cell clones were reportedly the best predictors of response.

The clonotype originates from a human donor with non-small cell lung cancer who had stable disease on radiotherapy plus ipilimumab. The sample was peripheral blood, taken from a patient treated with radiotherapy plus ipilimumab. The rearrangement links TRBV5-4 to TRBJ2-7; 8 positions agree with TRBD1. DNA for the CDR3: TGTGCCAGCAGCTTGCCGCCCGGGACAGGCTACGAGCAGTACTTC. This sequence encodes CASSLPPGTGYEQYF.